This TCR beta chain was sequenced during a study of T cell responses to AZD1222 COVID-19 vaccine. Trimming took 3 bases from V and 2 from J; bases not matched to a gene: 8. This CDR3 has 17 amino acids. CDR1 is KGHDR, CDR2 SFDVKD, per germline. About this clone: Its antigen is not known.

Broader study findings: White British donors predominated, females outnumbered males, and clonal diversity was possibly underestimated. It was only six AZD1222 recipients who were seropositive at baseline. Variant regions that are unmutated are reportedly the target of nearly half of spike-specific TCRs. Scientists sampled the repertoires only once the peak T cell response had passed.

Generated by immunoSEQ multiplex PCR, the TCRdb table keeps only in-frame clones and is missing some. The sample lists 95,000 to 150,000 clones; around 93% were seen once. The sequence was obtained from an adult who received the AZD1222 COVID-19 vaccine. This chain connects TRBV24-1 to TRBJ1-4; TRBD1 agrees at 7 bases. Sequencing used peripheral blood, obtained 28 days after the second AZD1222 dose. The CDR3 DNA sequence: TGTGCCACCAGTGATCCAGGGGGGGGGTCTACTAATGAAAAACTGTTTTTT. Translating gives CATSDPGGGSTNEKLFF.